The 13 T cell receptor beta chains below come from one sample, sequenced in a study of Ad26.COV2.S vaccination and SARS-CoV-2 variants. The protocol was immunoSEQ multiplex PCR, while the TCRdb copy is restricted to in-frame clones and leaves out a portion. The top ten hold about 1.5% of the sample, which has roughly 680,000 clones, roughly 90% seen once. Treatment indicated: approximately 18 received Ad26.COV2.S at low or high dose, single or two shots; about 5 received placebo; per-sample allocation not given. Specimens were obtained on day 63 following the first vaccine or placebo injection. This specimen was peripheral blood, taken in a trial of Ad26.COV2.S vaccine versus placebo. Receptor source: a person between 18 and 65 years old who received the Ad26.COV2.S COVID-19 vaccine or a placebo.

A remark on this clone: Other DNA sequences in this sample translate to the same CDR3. CDR3 in DNA: TGTGCCAGCAGCCAAGACAGGAACTATGGCTACACCTTC. Amino acid sequence: CASSQDRNYGYTF. V gene TRBV3-1 (or the pseudogene TRBV3-2) combines with J gene TRBJ1-2; D gene uncertain. Between the trimmed V and J ends, which lost 0 bases and 2 bases, there was a span of 4 bases. The CDR3 contains 13 residues. CDR1 is LGHDT, CDR2 YNNKEL, per germline (reference sequence).

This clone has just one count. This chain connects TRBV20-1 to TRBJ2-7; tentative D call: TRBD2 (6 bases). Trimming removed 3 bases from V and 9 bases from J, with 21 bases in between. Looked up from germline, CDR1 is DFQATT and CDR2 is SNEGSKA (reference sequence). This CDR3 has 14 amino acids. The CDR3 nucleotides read TGCAGTGCTAGTGGGACGGGAGCCCCCATAGGGCAGTACTTC. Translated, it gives CSASGTGAPIGQYF.

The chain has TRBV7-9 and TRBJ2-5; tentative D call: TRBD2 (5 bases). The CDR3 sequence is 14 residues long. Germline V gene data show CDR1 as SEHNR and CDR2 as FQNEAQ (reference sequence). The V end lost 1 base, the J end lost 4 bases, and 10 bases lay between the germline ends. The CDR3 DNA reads TGTGCCAGCAGCTTAGTAAGAGGGATAGAGACCCAGTACTTC. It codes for CASSLVRGIETQYF.

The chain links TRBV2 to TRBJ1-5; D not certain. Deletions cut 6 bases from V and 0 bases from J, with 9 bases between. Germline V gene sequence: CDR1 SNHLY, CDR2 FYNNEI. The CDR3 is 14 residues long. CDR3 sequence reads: CASSQRYSNQPQHF. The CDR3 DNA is TGTGCCAGCAGCCAGCGTTATAGCAATCAGCCCCAGCATTTT.

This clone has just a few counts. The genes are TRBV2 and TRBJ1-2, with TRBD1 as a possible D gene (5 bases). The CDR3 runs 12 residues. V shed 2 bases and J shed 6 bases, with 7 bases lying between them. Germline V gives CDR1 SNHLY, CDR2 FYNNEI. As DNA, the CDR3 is TGTGCCAGCAGTGAACGGGGGAATGGCTACACCTTC. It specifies CASSERGNGYTF.

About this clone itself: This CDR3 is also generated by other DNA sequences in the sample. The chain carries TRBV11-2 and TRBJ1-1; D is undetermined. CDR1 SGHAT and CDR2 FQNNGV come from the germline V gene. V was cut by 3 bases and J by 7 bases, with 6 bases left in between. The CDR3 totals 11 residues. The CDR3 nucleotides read TGTGCCAGCAGCTTTTCCCTTGAAGCTTTCTTT. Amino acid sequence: CASSFSLEAFF.

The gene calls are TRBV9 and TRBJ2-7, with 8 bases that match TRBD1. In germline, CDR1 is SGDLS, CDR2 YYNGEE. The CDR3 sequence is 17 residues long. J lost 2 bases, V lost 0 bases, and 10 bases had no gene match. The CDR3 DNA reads TGTGCCAGCAGCGTAGGGATAGGTGACAGGGGAACCTACGAGCAGTACTTC. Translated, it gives CASSVGIGDRGTYEQYF.

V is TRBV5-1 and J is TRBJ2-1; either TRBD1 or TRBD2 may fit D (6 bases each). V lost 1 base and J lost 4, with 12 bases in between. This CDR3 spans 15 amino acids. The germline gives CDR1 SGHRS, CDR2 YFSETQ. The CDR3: CASSLKGGSYNEQFF. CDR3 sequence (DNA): TGCGCCAGCAGCTTGAAGGGGGGTTCATACAATGAGCAGTTCTTC.

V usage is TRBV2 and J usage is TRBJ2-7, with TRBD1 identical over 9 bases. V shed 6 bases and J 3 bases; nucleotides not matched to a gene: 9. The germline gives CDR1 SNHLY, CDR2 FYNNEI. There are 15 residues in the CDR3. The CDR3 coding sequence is TGTGCCAGCAGCATAGGACAGGGGTTTTTCTACGAGCAGTACTTC. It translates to CASSIGQGFFYEQYF.

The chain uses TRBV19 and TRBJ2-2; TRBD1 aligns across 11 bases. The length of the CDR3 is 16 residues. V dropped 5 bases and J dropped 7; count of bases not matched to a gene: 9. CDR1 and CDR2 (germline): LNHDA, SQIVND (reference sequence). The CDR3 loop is CASSAPGQGVFGELFF. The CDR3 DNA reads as TGTGCCAGTAGTGCCCCGGGACAGGGGGTTTTCGGGGAGCTGTTTTTT.

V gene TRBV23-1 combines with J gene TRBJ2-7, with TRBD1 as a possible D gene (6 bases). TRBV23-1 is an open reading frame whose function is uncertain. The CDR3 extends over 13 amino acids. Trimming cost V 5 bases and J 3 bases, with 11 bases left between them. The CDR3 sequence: CASSLAGDYEQYF. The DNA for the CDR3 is TGCGCCAGCAGTTTGGCAGGGGACTACGAGCAGTACTTC.

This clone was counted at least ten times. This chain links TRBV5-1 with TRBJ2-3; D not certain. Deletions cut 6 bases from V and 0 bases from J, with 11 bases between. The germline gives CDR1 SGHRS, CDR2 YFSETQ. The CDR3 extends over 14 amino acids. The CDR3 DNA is TGCGCCAGCAAGGAACTACCTAGCACAGATACGCAGTATTTT. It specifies CASKELPSTDTQYF.

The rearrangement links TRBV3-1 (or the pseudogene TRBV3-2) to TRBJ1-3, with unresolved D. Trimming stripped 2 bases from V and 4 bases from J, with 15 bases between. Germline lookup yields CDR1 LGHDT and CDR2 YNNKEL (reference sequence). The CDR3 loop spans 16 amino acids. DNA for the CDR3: TGTGCCAGCAGCCAAATAGGTCCCACTCTCGGAAACACCATATATTTT. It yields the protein CASSQIGPTLGNTIYF.